The clone carrying this T cell receptor (beta chain) occurred many times. Its specificity is unknown. MiXCR, run by TCRdb on the 5' RACE reads, gives a single entry per CDR3 protein. This table has about 69,000 distinct CDR3 sequences, approximately 10% appearing once. This record belongs to a study of early T cells in non-severe SARS-CoV-2 infection. V shed 6 bases, J shed 1 base, and the junction held 8 bases outside the gene matches. Per the germline V gene, CDR1 is SQVTM and CDR2 is ANQGSEA. CDR3 length: 14 amino acids. Study-level findings and limits: Matching with VDJdb favored anti-spike CD8 responses (missing private and CD4 specificities).

The chain couples TRBV29-1 to TRBJ2-7; TRBD2 matches 8 bases. The source is an adult who was a healthcare worker with PCR-confirmed SARS-CoV-2 infection or an uninfected control (not recorded which). The sample comprised whole blood. This chain's CDR3 is CSVSTSGASYEQYF. For the CDR3, the DNA is TGCAGCGTGTCTACTAGCGGAGCTTCCTACGAGCAGTACTTC.